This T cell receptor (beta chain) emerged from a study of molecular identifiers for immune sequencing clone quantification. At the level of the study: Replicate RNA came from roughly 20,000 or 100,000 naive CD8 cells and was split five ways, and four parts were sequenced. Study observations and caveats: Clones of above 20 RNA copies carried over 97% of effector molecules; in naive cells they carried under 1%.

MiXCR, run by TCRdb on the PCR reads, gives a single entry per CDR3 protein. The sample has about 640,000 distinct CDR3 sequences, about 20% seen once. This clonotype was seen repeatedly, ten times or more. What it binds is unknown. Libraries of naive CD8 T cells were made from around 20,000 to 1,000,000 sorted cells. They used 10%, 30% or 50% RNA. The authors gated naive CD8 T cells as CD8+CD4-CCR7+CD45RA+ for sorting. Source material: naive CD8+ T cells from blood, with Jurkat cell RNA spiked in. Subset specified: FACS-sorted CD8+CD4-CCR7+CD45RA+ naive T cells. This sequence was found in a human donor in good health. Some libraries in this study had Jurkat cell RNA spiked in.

In nucleotides, the CDR3 is TGTGCCAGCAGCCACTTGGGTGCGGGCCAACAAGAGACCCAGTACTTC. Translating gives CASSHLGAGQQETQYF. This chain connects TRBV12-3 or TRBV12-4 to TRBJ2-5; D is possibly TRBD2 (5 bases). CDR3 length equals 16 residues. The V and J ends lost 6 bases and 2 bases respectively, with 19 bases between them.